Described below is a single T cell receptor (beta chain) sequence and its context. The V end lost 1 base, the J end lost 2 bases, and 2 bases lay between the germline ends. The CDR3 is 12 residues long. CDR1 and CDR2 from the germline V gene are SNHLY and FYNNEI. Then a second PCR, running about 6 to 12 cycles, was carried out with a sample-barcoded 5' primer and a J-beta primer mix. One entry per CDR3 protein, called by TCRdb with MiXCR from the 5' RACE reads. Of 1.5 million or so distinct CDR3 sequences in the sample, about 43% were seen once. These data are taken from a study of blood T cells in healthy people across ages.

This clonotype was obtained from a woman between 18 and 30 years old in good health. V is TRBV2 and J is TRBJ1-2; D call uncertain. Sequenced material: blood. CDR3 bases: TGTGCCAGCAGTGAAGAAAACTATGGCTACACCTTC. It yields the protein CASSEENYGYTF.